This record looks at one TCR beta chain sequence and its context. The target antigen is unknown. This entry comes from a study of cytomegalovirus exposure and HLA in healthy donors. The donors (healthy individuals) were bone marrow donors. There were likely unrecorded immune exposures, though donors were nominally healthy when sampled. Primers included in the PCR were 60 Vbeta and 13 Jbeta primers. Sequencing was performed with immunoSEQ multiplex PCR; in TCRdb, only in-frame clones are kept and a portion is missing. The sample lists about 91,000 clones, just under 80% seen once, with 4% to 5.5% in the top ten. Germline-derived CDR1 and CDR2 are SGHRS and YFSETQ. V was pared by 4 bases and J by 1 base, with 12 bases between. CDR3 size: 15 residues. Overall study results and limits: Several top significant clusters appeared, in a later analysis, to be linked to common viral pathogens. Relative to the roughly 700-donor mean, N-insertions were reportedly fewer in an Asian-associated ancestry cluster in a later analysis.

The sample comprised PBMCs. The receptor's source is a male donor in good health and CMV-seropositive. The V and J genes are TRBV5-1 and TRBJ1-5; perhaps TRBD1 as D (5 bases). The CDR3 loop reads CASSEGTGSNQPQHF. The CDR3 DNA reads as TGCGCCAGCAGCGAGGGGACTGGGAGCAATCAGCCCCAGCATTTT.